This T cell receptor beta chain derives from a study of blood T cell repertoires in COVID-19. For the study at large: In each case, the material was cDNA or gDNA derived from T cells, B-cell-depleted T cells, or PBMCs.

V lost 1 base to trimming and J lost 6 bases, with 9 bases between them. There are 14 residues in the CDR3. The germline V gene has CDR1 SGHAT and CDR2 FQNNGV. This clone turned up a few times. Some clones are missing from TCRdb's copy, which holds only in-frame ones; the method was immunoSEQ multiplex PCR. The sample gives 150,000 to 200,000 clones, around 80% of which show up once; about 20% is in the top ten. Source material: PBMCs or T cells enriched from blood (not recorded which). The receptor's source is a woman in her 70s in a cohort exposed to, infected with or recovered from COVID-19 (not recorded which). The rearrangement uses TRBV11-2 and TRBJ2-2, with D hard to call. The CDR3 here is CASSLGASAGELFF. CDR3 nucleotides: TGTGCCAGCAGCTTAGGCGCATCCGCCGGGGAGCTGTTTTTT.